This is a list of T cell receptor beta chains from one sample in a study of human T cells and chemical hapten exposure. TCRdb redid the calling of the RACE reads with MiXCR, one entry per CDR3 protein. Among more than 250,000 distinct CDR3 sequences, approximately 7.5% were seen once, and the ten largest hold roughly 1.2%. Sequencing used whole blood, obtained in connection with sensitization to the hapten diphenylcyclopropenone (DPC). These receptor sequences come from a man in his late teens or twenties with alopecia areata. Some clones in this sample may be carry-over from other donors' samples. CDR3s include the opening cysteine and the closing phenylalanine or tryptophan. Fields, in order: D gene, clone size, V gene, J gene, CDR3 DNA, CDR3 protein. The D gene is left open where the match is weak. Part of the rows lack a size; the others show once, few, many or a class for expanded clones.

D: NA; size: NA; V: TRBV4-3; J: TRBJ1-2; DNA: TGCGCCAGCAGCCAAGACCGGACTGGAGGCTACACCTTC; CDR3: CASSQDRTGGYTF
D: NA; size: many; V: TRBV5-1; J: TRBJ1-1; DNA: TGCGCCAGCAGCAGCGGGGGCGAAGCCTATGAAGCTTTCTTT; CDR3: CASSSGGEAYEAFF
D: NA; size: NA; V: TRBV7-6; J: TRBJ2-1; DNA: TGTGCCAGCAGCTTAGAACGTAGGATGGACAATGAGCAGTTCTTC; CDR3: CASSLERRMDNEQFF
D: TRBD1; size: many; V: TRBV4-3; J: TRBJ1-1; DNA: TGCGCCAGCAGCCAAGTCGCGGGACAGGGGTATACTGAAGCTTTCTTT; CDR3: CASSQVAGQGYTEAFF
D: NA; size: NA; V: TRBV7-9; J: TRBJ1-2; DNA: TGTGCCAGCAGCTTAGGAGGAGACCACTATGGCTACACCTTC; CDR3: CASSLGGDHYGYTF
D: NA; size: few; V: TRBV20-1; J: TRBJ2-2; DNA: TGCAGTGCTAGTCCCGGGGACGTCTGGTACACCGGGGAGCTGTTTTTT; CDR3: CSASPGDVWYTGELFF
D: NA; size: NA; V: TRBV12-3/TRBV12-4; J: TRBJ1-5; DNA: TGTGCCAGCAGCACAGATAGCAATCAGCCCCAGCATTTT; CDR3: CASSTDSNQPQHF
D: NA; size: few; V: TRBV28; J: TRBJ2-3; DNA: TGTGCCAGCAGTTCCGCGGGACGTAAGGATACGCAGTATTTT; CDR3: CASSSAGRKDTQYF
D: NA; size: NA; V: TRBV28; J: TRBJ2-3; DNA: TGTGCCAGCAGTTTGGGGACATTAAGCACAGATACGCAGTATTTT; CDR3: CASSLGTLSTDTQYF
D: NA; size: few; V: TRBV6-5; J: TRBJ1-5; DNA: TGTGCCAGCAGTTTCGTTGGGGGAGTCGGCAATCAGCCCCAGCATTTT; CDR3: CASSFVGGVGNQPQHF
D: NA; size: few; V: TRBV6-9; J: TRBJ1-1; DNA: TGTGCCAGCAGTTATCCATCGAGGGTGAACACTGAAGCTTTCTTT; CDR3: CASSYPSRVNTEAFF
D: TRBD1; size: many; V: TRBV6-6; J: TRBJ1-6; DNA: TGTGCCAGCAGTTTCGGGACAGATCTTTCACCCCTCCACTTT; CDR3: CASSFGTDLSPLHF
D: TRBD1; size: NA; V: TRBV5-1; J: TRBJ2-6; DNA: TGCGCCAGCAGCCGGGACAGGGGGACTGGGGCCAACGTCCTGACTTTC; CDR3: CASSRDRGTGANVLTF
D: NA; size: many; V: TRBV21-1; J: TRBJ1-5; DNA: TGTGCCAGCAGCAGGGTCAAGTTGAATCAGCCCCAGCATTTT; CDR3: CASSRVKLNQPQHF
D: NA; size: NA; V: TRBV20-1; J: TRBJ1-2; DNA: TGCAGTGCTGTTACAGGGAACTATGGCTACACCTTC; CDR3: CSAVTGNYGYTF
D: TRBD1; size: NA; V: TRBV4-3; J: TRBJ1-6; DNA: TGCGCCAGCAGCCGCTCAGGGACAGGCCCTAATTCACCCCTCCACTTT; CDR3: CASSRSGTGPNSPLHF
D: NA; size: NA; V: TRBV6-5; J: TRBJ2-2; DNA: TGTGCCAGCGCATACGACATTTCGAACACCGGGGAGCTGTTTTTT; CDR3: CASAYDISNTGELFF
D: NA; size: NA; V: TRBV12-3/TRBV12-4; J: TRBJ2-7; DNA: TGTGCCAGCAGTTTAGGTAGGGACTACGAGCAGTACTTC; CDR3: CASSLGRDYEQYF
D: NA; size: NA; V: TRBV3-1; J: TRBJ1-5; DNA: TGTGCCAGCAGCCAAGATGGGGACGGGGATCAGCCCCAGCATTTT; CDR3: CASSQDGDGDQPQHF
D: NA; size: many; V: TRBV7-9; J: TRBJ2-3; DNA: TGTGCCAGCAGCCCACCAACGGGGGGCGCAGATACGCAGTATTTT; CDR3: CASSPPTGGADTQYF
D: NA; size: NA; V: TRBV7-8; J: TRBJ1-2; DNA: TGTGCCAGCAGCTCGGAGACAGCTAACTATGGCTACACCTTC; CDR3: CASSSETANYGYTF
D: NA; size: NA; V: TRBV28; J: TRBJ1-2; DNA: TGTGCCAGCAGGAATCAAGTCAGGGAACGGGGCTATGGCTACACCTTC; CDR3: CASRNQVRERGYGYTF
D: TRBD1; size: NA; V: TRBV4-3; J: TRBJ2-2; DNA: TGCGCCAGCAGCCAAGACAGAATGTTACAGGGGAGAGTCGGGGAGCTGTTTTTT; CDR3: CASSQDRMLQGRVGELFF
D: NA; size: many; V: TRBV7-2; J: TRBJ2-5; DNA: TGTGCCAGCAGCTTAGTTGGGACCTCGGAGACCCAGTACTTC; CDR3: CASSLVGTSETQYF
D: NA; size: few; V: TRBV20-1; J: TRBJ2-3; DNA: TGCAGTGCTAGAGTAGAGGCTAGCACAGATACGCAGTATTTT; CDR3: CSARVEASTDTQYF
D: TRBD1; size: NA; V: TRBV20-1; J: TRBJ2-7; DNA: TGCAGTGCTAGAGACCCCCTGACAGGGATAGGGCAGTACTTC; CDR3: CSARDPLTGIGQYF
D: NA; size: NA; V: TRBV12-3/TRBV12-4; J: TRBJ2-2; DNA: TGTGCCAGCAGGCCCGGGACGGGTGGGACCGGGGAGCTGTTTTTT; CDR3: CASRPGTGGTGELFF
D: TRBD2; size: few; V: TRBV10-3; J: TRBJ2-3; DNA: TGTGCCATCAGTGAGGGGGGGGATAGCGGGAGAGATACGCAGTATTTT; CDR3: CAISEGGDSGRDTQYF
D: NA; size: NA; V: TRBV7-2; J: TRBJ2-5; DNA: TGTGCCAGCAGGCTGACAGGCCAAGAGACCCAGTACTTC; CDR3: CASRLTGQETQYF
D: NA; size: many; V: TRBV20-1; J: TRBJ2-3; DNA: TGCAGTGCCCTGGGTAGGGGGGGCTACGCAGATACGCAGTATTTT; CDR3: CSALGRGGYADTQYF
D: NA; size: NA; V: TRBV20-1; J: TRBJ1-5; DNA: TGCAGTGTAACATCGCCGGGGGCAAATCTTCATAGCAATCAGCCCCAGCATTTT; CDR3: CSVTSPGANLHSNQPQHF
D: NA; size: few; V: TRBV7-3; J: TRBJ2-5; DNA: TGTGCCAGCAGCTTAACAGGGTCGGATCAAGAGACCCAGTACTTC; CDR3: CASSLTGSDQETQYF
D: NA; size: few; V: TRBV27; J: TRBJ1-5; DNA: TGTGCCAGCAGTTTAATCCCTCGACAGCCCCAGCATTTT; CDR3: CASSLIPRQPQHF
D: NA; size: few; V: TRBV5-1; J: TRBJ2-4; DNA: TGCGCCAGCAGCTTTGGGACAACTCTAGCCAAAAACATTCAGTACTTC; CDR3: CASSFGTTLAKNIQYF
D: TRBD1; size: few; V: TRBV20-1; J: TRBJ1-1; DNA: TGCAGTGCTAGACGTGACAGGGGGCGATACCGCGTCACTGAAGCTTTCTTT; CDR3: CSARRDRGRYRVTEAFF
D: NA; size: NA; V: TRBV4-3; J: TRBJ2-4; DNA: TGCGCCAGCAGCCAAGAAGCAGGAGAGAAAAACATTCAGTACTTC; CDR3: CASSQEAGEKNIQYF
D: NA; size: NA; V: TRBV20-1; J: TRBJ2-4; DNA: TGCAGTGCTAGCCGGCACGCCAAAAACATTCAGTACTTC; CDR3: CSASRHAKNIQYF
D: NA; size: NA; V: TRBV28; J: TRBJ2-4; DNA: TGTGCCAGCAGTGTCCCGGGTAACATTCAGTACTTC; CDR3: CASSVPGNIQYF
D: TRBD2; size: NA; V: TRBV29-1; J: TRBJ2-3; DNA: TGCAGCGTGGGAGGGACCAACGCATACCGGGGGACAGATACGCAGTATTTT; CDR3: CSVGGTNAYRGTDTQYF
D: NA; size: NA; V: TRBV15; J: TRBJ1-5; DNA: TGTGCCACCAGCAGCATAGGACAGTATAGCAATCAGCCCCAGCATTTT; CDR3: CATSSIGQYSNQPQHF
D: NA; size: few; V: TRBV7-2; J: TRBJ2-1; DNA: TGTGCCAGCAGCTTAGCCGGGACTCTAACGGTTAATGAGCAGTTCTTC; CDR3: CASSLAGTLTVNEQFF
D: NA; size: many; V: TRBV9; J: TRBJ2-2; DNA: TGTGCCAGCAGCGTAGAGGGGTCCACCGGGGAGCTGTTTTTT; CDR3: CASSVEGSTGELFF
D: NA; size: many; V: TRBV3-1; J: TRBJ1-1; DNA: TGTGCCAGCAGCCAAGTTGAAGGAACTGAAGCTTTCTTT; CDR3: CASSQVEGTEAFF
D: NA; size: NA; V: TRBV9; J: TRBJ2-1; DNA: TGTGCCAGCAGCGTAGTGGGCGAACCATACAATGAGCAGTTCTTC; CDR3: CASSVVGEPYNEQFF
D: NA; size: few; V: TRBV27; J: TRBJ2-5; DNA: TGTGCCAGCAGTACCCAGGGGGGCCGGGAGACCCAGTACTTC; CDR3: CASSTQGGRETQYF
D: NA; size: NA; V: TRBV7-3; J: TRBJ2-5; DNA: TGTGCCAGCAGCTTTAGGTTCGGGGAGACCCAGTACTTC; CDR3: CASSFRFGETQYF
D: TRBD2; size: few; V: TRBV4-3; J: TRBJ2-7; DNA: TGCGCCAGCAGCCAAGACGGGGGGTCGATATACGAGCAGTACTTC; CDR3: CASSQDGGSIYEQYF
D: TRBD1; size: many; V: TRBV4-3; J: TRBJ2-2; DNA: TGCGCCAGCAGCCAAGAGGACAGGGGACGTTACACCGGGGAGCTGTTTTTT; CDR3: CASSQEDRGRYTGELFF
D: TRBD1; size: NA; V: TRBV7-2; J: TRBJ2-5; DNA: TGTGCCAGCAGCTTGGGACAGTGGAAAGAGACCCAGTACTTC; CDR3: CASSLGQWKETQYF
D: TRBD2; size: few; V: TRBV2; J: TRBJ2-2; DNA: TGTGCCAGCAACCCTCAAGCGGGGGGGACCAACACCGGGGAGCTGTTTTTT; CDR3: CASNPQAGGTNTGELFF